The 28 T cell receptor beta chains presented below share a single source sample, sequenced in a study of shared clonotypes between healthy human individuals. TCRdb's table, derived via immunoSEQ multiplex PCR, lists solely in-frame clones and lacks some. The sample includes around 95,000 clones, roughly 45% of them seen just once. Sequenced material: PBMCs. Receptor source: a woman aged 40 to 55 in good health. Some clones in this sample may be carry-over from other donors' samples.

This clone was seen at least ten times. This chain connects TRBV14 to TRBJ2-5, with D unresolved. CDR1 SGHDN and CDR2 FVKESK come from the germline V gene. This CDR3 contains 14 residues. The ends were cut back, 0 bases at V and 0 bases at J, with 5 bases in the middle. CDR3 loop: CASSQDLYQETQYF. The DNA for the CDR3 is TGTGCCAGCAGCCAAGATTTGTACCAAGAGACCCAGTACTTC.

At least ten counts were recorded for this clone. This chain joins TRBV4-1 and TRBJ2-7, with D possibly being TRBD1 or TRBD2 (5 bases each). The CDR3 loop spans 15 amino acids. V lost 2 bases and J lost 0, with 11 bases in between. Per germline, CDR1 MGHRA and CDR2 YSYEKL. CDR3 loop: CASSQQGARSYEQYF. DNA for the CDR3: TGCGCCAGCAGCCAACAGGGAGCTCGCTCCTACGAGCAGTACTTC.

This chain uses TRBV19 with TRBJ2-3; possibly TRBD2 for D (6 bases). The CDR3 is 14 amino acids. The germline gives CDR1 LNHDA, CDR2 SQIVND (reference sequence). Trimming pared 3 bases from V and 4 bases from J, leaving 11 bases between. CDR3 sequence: CASSIGSASDTQYF. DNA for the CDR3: TGTGCCAGTAGTATCGGGAGCGCCTCAGATACGCAGTATTTT.

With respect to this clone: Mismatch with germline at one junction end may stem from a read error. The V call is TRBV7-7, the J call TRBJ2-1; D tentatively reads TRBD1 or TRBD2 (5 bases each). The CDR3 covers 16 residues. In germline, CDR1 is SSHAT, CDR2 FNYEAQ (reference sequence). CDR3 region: CASSAPGPPTYNEQFF. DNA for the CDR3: TGTGCTAGCAGCGCCCCGGGACCACCTACCTACAATGAGCAGTTCTTC.

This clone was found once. The CDR3 sequence is CASSPTQRNEQFF. The CDR3 DNA follows: TGTGCCAGCTCACCGACCCAGAGAAATGAGCAGTTCTTC. The chain couples TRBV18 to TRBJ2-1; unclear D gene. V was trimmed by 3 bases and J by 7 bases, leaving 10 bases between them. This CDR3 spans 13 amino acids. Per germline, CDR1 KGHSH and CDR2 LQKENI. The variable domain in full, with the rest retrieved from reference TRBV18 and TRBJ2-1, is NAGVMQNPRHLVRRRGQEARLRCSPMKGHSHVYWYRQLPEEGLKFMVYLQKENIIDESGMPKERFSAEFPKEGPSILRIQQVVRGDSAAYFCASSPTQRNEQFFGPGTRLTVL.

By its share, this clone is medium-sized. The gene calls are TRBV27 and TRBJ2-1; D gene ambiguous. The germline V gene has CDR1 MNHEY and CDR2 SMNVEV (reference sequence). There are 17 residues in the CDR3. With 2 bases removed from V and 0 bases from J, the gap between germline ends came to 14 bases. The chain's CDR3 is CASSLLGFYGSYNEQFF. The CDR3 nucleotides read TGTGCCAGCAGTTTACTGGGATTCTACGGCTCCTACAATGAGCAGTTCTTC.

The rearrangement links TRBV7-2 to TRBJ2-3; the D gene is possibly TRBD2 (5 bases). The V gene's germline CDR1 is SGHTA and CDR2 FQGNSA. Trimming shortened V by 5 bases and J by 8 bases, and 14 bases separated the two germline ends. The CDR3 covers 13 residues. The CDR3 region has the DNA TGTGCCAGCAGCCTACCACTAGTGGTTACGCAGTATTTT. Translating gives CASSLPLVVTQYF.

DNA of the CDR3: TGCGCCAGCAGCCAAGATGTGACAAAAAAACTGTTTTTT. The encoded protein is CASSQDVTKKLFF. The chain has TRBV4-1 and TRBJ1-4; D is undetermined. CDR3 length equals 13 residues. V lost 0 bases, J lost 9 bases, and 8 bases lay in between. The germline V gene encodes CDR1 MGHRA and CDR2 YSYEKL.

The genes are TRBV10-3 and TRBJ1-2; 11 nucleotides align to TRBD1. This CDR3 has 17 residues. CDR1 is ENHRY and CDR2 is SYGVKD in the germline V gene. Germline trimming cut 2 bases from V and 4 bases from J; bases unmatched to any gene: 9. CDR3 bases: TGTGCCATCAGTGAGGGCAGGACAGGGGGCTCGCTCTATGGCTACACCTTC. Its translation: CAISEGRTGGSLYGYTF.

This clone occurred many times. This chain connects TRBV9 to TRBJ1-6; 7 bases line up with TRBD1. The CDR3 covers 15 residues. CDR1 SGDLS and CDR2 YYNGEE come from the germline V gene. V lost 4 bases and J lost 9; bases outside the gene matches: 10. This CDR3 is CASSLRDSETSPLHF. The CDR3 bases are TGTGCCAGCAGCCTCCGGGACAGTGAGACTTCACCCCTCCACTTT.

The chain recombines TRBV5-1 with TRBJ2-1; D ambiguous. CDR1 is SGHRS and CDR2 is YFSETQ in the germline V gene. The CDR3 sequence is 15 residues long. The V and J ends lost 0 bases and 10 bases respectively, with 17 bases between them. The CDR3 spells CASSLGYGHPREQFF. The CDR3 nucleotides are TGCGCCAGCAGCTTGGGCTATGGCCACCCAAGGGAGCAGTTCTTC.

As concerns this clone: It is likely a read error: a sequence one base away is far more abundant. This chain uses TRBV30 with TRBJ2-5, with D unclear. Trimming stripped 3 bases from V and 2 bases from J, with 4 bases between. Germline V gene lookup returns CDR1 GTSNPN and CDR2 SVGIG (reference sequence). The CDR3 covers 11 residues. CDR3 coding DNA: TGTGCCTGGAGGCCGCAAGAGACCCAGTACTTC. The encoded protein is CAWRPQETQYF.

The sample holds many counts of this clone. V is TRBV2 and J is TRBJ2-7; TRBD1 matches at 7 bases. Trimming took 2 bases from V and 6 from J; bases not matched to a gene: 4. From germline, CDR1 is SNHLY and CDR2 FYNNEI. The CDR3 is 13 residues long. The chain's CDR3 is CASSESRTGEQYF. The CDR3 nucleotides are TGTGCCAGCAGTGAAAGTCGGACAGGCGAGCAGTACTTC. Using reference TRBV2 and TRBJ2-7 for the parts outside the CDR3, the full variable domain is EPEVTQTPSHQVTQMGQEVILRCVPISNHLYFYWYRQILGQKVEFLVSFYNNEISEKSEIFDDQFSVERPDGSNFTLKIRSTKLEDSAMYFCASSESRTGEQYFGPGTRLTVT.

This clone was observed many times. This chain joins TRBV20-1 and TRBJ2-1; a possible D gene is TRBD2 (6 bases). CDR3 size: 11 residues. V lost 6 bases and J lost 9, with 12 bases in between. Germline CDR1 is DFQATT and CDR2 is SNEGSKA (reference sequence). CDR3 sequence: CSAITSSEQFF. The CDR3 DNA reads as TGCAGTGCCATTACTAGCAGTGAGCAGTTCTTC.

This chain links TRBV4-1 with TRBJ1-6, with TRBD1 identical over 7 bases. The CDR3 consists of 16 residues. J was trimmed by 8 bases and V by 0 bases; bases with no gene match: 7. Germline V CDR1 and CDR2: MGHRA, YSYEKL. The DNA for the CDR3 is TGCGCCAGCAGCCAAGATTTAGGGGGCGGCGATTCACCCCTCCACTTT. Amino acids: CASSQDLGGGDSPLHF.

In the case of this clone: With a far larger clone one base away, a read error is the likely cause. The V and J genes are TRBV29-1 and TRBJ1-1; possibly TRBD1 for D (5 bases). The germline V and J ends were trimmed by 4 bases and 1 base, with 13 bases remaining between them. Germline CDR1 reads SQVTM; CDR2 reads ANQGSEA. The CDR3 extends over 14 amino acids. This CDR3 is CSVASGAPNTEAFF. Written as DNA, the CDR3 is TGCAGCGTTGCCTCCGGGGCGCCGAACACTGAAGCTTTCTTT.

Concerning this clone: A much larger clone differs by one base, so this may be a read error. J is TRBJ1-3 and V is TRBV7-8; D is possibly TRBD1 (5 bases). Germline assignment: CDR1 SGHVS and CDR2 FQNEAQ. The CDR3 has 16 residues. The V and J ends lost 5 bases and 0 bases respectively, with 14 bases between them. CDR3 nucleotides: TGTGCCAGCAGCCGACAGTATCGAAGCTCTGGAAACACCATATATTTT. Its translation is CASSRQYRSSGNTIYF.

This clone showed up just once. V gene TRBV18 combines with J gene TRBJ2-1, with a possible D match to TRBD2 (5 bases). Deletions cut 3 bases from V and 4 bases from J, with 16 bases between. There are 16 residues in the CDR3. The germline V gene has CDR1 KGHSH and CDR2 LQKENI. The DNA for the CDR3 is TGTGCCAGCTCACCTCTCAGAGGGAGTAGGTACAATGAGCAGTTCTTC. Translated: CASSPLRGSRYNEQFF.

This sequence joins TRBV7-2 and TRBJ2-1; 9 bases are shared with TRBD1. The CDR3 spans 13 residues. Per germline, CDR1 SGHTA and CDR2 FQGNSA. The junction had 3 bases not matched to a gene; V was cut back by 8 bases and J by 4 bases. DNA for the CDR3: TGTGCCAGCGGGGGACAGGGATACAATGAGCAGTTCTTC. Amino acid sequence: CASGGQGYNEQFF.

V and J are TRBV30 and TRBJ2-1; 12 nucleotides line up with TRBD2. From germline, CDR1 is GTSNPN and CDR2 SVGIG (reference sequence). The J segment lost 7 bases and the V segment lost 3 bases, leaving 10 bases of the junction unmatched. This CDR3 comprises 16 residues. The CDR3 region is CAWSVRLAGAGNEQFF. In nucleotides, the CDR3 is TGTGCCTGGAGCGTACGACTAGCGGGAGCGGGAAATGAGCAGTTCTTC.

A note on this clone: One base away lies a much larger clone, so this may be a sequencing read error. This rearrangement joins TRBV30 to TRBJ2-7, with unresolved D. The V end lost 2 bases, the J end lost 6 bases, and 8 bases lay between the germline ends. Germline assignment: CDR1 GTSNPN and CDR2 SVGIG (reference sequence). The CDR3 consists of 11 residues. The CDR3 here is CAWSRALEQYF. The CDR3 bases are TGTGCCTGGAGTCGGGCTCTCGAGCAGTACTTC.

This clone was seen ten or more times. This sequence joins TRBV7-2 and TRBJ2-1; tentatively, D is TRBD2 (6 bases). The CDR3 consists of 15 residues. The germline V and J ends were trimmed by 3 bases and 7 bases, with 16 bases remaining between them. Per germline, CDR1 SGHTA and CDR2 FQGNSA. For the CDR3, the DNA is TGTGCCAGCAGCTTTTCGATCGGCGGGGCAAATGAGCAGTTCTTC. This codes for CASSFSIGGANEQFF.

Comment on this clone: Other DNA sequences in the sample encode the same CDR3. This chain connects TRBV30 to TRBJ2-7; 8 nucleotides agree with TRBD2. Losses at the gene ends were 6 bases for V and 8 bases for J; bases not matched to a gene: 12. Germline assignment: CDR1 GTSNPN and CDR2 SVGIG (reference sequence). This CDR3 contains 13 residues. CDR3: CACAGTRREKQYF. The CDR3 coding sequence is TGTGCCTGTGCCGGGACTAGACGGGAAAAGCAGTACTTC. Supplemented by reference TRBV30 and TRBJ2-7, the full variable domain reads SQTIHQWPATLVQPVGSPLSLECTVEGTSNPNLYWYRQAAGRGLQLLFYSVGIGQISSEVPQNLSASRPQDRQFILSSKKLLLSDSGFYLCACAGTRREKQYFGPGTRLTVT.

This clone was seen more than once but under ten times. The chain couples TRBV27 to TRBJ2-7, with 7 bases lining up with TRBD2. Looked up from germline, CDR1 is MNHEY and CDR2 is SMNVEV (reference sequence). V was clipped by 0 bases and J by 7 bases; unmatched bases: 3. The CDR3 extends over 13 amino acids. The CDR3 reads CASSLSSSGEQYF. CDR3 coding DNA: TGTGCCAGCAGTTTATCGAGTAGCGGGGAGCAGTACTTC.

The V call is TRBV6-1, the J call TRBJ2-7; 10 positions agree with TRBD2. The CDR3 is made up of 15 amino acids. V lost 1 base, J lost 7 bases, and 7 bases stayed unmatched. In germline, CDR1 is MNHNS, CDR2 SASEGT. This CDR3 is CASSEEASGSGEQYF. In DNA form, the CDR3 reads TGTGCCAGCAGTGAAGAGGCTAGCGGGAGTGGGGAGCAGTACTTC.

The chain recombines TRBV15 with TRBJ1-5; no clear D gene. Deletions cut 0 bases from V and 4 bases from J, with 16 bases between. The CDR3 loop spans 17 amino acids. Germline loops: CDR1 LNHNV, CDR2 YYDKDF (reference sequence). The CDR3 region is CATSRDPGSVSNQPQHF. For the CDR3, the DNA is TGTGCCACCAGCAGAGATCCGGGCAGCGTATCAAATCAGCCCCAGCATTTT.

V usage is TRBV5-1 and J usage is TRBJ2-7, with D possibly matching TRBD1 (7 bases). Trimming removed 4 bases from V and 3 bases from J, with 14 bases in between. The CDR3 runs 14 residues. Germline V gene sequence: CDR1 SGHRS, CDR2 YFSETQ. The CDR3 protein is CASSRGTVDYEQYF. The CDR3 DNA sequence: TGCGCCAGCAGCCGCGGGACAGTTGACTACGAGCAGTACTTC.

In nucleotides, the CDR3 is TGTGCCAGCAGTCGCGGGACAGGGGAAAGCGAAGCTTTCTTT. It specifies CASSRGTGESEAFF. The chain carries TRBV6-5 and TRBJ1-1; 10 nucleotides align to TRBD1. In germline, CDR1 is MNHEY, CDR2 SVGAGI. The CDR3 has 14 residues. The V gene end was trimmed by 5 bases and the J gene end by 8 bases; junction bases not matched to a gene: 8.